This TCR beta chain was identified during a study of T-cell memory formation after mild COVID-19. General study results and limits: In second-wave clones peaking day 37, SARS-CoV-2 specificity remained unconfirmed.

The V and J ends lost 5 bases and 6 bases respectively, with 20 bases between them. The CDR3 length is 15 residues. Germline CDR1 and CDR2: SGHRS and YFSETQ. With regard to this clonotype: Its matching antigen is unknown. A single base separates this from a much larger clone, so it may be a read error.

TCRdb re-derived calls from the 5' RACE reads in MiXCR, one entry per CDR3 protein. The sample comprises about 350,000 distinct CDR3 sequences, roughly 15% of which are singletons, and approximately 21% rests with the top ten. The sequenced material came from PBMCs or a T cell subset sorted from them (not recorded which). The clonotype was recovered from a man younger than 30 who had mild COVID-19 (a few samples of this study predate the infection). Cell type and time point are not known. The chain is built from TRBV5-1 and TRBJ1-2; a weak D match, TRBD1 (5 bases). This chain's CDR3 is CASRPLGGTDHGYTF. The CDR3 nucleotides read TGCGCCAGCAGACCCCTCGGTGGGACCGACCATGGCTACACCTTC.